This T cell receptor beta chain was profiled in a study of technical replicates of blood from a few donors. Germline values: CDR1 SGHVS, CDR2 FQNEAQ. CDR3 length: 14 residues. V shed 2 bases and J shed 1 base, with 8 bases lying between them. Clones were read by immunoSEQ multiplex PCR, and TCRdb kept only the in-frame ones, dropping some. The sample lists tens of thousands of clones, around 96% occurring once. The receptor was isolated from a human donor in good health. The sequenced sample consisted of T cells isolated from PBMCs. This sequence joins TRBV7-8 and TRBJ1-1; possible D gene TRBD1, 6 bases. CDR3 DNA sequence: TGTGCCAGCAGCTTAATGGGGGCGAACACTGAAGCTTTCTTT. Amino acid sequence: CASSLMGANTEAFF.